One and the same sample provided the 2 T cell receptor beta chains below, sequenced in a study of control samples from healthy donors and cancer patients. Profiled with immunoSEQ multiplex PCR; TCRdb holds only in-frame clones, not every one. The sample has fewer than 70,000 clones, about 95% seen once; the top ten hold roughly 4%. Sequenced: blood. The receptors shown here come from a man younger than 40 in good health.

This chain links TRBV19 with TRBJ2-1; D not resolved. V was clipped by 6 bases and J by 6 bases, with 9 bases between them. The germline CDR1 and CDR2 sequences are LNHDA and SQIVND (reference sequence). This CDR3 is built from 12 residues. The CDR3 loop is CASSQIPNEQFF. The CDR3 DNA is TGTGCCAGTAGCCAGATCCCCAATGAGCAGTTCTTC.

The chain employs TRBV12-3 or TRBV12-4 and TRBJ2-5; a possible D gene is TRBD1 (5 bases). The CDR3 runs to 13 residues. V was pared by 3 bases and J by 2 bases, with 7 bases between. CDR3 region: CASSLGQQETQYF. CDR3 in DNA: TGTGCCAGCAGTTTGGGGCAGCAAGAGACCCAGTACTTC.